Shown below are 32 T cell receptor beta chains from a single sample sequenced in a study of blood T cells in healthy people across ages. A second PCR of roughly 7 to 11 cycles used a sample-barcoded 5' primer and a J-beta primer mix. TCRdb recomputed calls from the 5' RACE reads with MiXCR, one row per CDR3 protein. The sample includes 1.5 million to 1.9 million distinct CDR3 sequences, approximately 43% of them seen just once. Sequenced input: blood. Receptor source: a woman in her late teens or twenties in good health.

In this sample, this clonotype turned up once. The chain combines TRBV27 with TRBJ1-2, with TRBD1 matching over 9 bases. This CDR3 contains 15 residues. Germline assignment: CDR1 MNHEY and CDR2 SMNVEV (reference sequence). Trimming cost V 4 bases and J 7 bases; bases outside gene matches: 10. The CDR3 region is CASSCLGDRAGGYTF. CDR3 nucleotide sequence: TGTGCCAGCAGTTGTTTAGGGGACAGGGCTGGTGGCTACACCTTC.

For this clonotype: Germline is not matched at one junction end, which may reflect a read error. The CDR3 nucleotides read TGTGCCGGGAGACAGGTCGGGCAGGGCTACACCTTC. This sequence encodes CAGRQVGQGYTF. The rearrangement joins TRBV30 to TRBJ1-2; possible D gene TRBD1, 6 bases. Germline values: CDR1 GTSNPN, CDR2 SVGIG (reference sequence). CDR3 size: 12 residues.

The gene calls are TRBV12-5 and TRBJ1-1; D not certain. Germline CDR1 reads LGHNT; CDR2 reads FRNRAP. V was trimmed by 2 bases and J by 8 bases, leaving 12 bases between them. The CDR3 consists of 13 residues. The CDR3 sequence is CASGLRSLEEAFF. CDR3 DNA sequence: TGTGCTAGTGGTTTGCGGAGTCTTGAGGAAGCTTTCTTT. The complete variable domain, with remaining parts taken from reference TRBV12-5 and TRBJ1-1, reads DARVTQTPRHKVTEMGQEVTMRCQPILGHNTVFWYRQTMMQGLELLAYFRNRAPLDDSGMPKDRFSAEMPDATLATLKIQPSEPRDSAVYFCASGLRSLEEAFFGQGTRLTVV.

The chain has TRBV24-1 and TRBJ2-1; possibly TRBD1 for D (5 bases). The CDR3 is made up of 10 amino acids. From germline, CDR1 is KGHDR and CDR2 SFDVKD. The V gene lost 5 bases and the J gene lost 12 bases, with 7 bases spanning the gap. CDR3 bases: TGTGCCACCAGTGGGGGCTCGCAGTTCTTC. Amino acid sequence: CATSGGSQFF.

CDR3 sequence reads: CASSLTPGHRWGRFGSTDTQYF. The CDR3 DNA is TGTGCCAGCAGTTTAACCCCCGGCCACAGGTGGGGTAGATTCGGGAGCACAGATACGCAGTATTTT. The rearrangement joins TRBV27 to TRBJ2-3, with a weak D call TRBD1 (5 bases). Germline CDR1 is MNHEY and CDR2 is SMNVEV (reference sequence). The CDR3 runs 22 residues. V gave up 2 bases and J gave up 0 bases, with 30 bases separating them.

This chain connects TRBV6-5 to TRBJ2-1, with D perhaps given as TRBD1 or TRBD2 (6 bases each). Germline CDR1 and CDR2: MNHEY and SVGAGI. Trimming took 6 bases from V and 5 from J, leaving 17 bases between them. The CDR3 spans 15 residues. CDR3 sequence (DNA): TGTGCCAGCAGCTACGGAAGGGGGGTTCACAATGAGCAGTTCTTC. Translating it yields CASSYGRGVHNEQFF.

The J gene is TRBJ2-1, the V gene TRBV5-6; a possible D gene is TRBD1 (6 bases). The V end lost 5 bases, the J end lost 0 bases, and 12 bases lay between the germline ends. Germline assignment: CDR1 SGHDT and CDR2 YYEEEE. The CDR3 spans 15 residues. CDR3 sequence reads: CASRQGQTSYNEQFF. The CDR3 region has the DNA TGTGCCAGCAGACAAGGACAGACCTCCTACAATGAGCAGTTCTTC.

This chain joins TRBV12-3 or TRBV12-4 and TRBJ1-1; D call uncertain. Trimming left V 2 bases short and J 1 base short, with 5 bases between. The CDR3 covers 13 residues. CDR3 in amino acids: CASSLFQNTEAFF. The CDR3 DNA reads TGTGCCAGCAGTTTATTTCAGAACACTGAAGCTTTCTTT.

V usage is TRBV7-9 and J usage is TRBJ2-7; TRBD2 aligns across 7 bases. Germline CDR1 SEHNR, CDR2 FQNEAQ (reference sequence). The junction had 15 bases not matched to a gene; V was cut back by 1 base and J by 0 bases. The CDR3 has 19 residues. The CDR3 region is CASSLVHQALAESSYEQYF. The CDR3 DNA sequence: TGTGCCAGCAGCTTAGTACACCAGGCCCTAGCGGAAAGCTCCTACGAGCAGTACTTC.

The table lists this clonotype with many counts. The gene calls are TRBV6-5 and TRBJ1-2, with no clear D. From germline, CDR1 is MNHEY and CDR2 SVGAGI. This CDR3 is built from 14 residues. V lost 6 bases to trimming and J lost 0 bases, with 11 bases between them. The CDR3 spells CASSKSGANYGYTF. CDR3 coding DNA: TGTGCCAGCAGCAAGTCGGGAGCTAACTATGGCTACACCTTC.

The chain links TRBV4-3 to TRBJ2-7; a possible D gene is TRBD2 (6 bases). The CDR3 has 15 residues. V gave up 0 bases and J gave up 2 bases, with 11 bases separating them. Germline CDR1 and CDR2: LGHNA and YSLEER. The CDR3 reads CASSQDPLATYEQYF. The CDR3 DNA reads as TGCGCCAGCAGCCAAGATCCCCTAGCGACCTACGAGCAGTACTTC.

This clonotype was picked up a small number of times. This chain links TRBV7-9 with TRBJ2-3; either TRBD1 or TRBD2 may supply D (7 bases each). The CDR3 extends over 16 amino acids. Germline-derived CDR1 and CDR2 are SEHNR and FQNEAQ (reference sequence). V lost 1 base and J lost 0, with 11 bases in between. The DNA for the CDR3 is TGTGCCAGCAGCTTAGGGGAGGGACAGAGCACAGATACGCAGTATTTT. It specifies CASSLGEGQSTDTQYF.

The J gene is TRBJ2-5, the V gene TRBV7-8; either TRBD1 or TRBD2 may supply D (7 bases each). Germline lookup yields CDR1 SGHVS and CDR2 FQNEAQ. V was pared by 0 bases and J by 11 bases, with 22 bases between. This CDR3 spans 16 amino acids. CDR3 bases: TGTGCCAGCAGCTTAGCCGCAGGGGGGGGTCTTAGGGAGCAGTACTTC. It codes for CASSLAAGGGLREQYF.

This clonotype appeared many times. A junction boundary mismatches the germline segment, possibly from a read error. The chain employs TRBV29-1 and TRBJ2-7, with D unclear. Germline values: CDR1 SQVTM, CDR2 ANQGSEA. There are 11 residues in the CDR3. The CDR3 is CSVEDNYEQYF. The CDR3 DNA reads TGCAGCGTCGAAGACAACTACGAGCAGTACTTC.

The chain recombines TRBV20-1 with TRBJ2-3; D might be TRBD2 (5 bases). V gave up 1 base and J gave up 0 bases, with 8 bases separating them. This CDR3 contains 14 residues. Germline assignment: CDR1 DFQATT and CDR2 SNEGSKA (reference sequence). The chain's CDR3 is CSARGETSTDTQYF. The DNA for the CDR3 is TGCAGTGCTAGAGGGGAGACTAGCACAGATACGCAGTATTTT.

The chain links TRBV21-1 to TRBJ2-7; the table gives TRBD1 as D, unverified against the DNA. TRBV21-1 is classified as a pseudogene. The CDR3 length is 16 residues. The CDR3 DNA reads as TGTGCCAGCAGCAAAGGTAACAGGCATGTCTCCTACGAGCAGTACTTC. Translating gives CASSKGNRHVSYEQYF.

CDR3 nucleotide sequence: TGTGCCAGCAGTGAAAACCAATACTATGGCTACACCTTC. The encoded protein is CASSENQYYGYTF. This chain joins TRBV2 and TRBJ1-2; unclear D gene. V dropped 2 bases and J dropped 3 bases, with 7 bases sitting between them. This CDR3 is built from 13 residues. From germline, CDR1 is SNHLY and CDR2 FYNNEI.

CDR3 sequence: CATRGNEQYF. The CDR3 DNA sequence: TGTGCCACCCGGGGGAATGAGCAGTACTTC. This chain uses TRBV12-3 or TRBV12-4 with TRBJ2-7; tentative D call: TRBD2 (6 bases). V lost 10 bases to trimming and J lost 7 bases, with 11 bases between them. The CDR3 is 10 amino acids.

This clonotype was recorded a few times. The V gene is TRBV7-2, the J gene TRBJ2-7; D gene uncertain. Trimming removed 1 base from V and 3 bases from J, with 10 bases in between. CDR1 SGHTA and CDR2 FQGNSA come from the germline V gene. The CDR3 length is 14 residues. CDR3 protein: CASSLVEWDYEQYF. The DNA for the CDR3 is TGTGCCAGCAGCTTAGTGGAGTGGGACTACGAGCAGTACTTC.

As DNA, the CDR3 is TGCAGTGCTAGTAATCCGGCGGGAGGCTCCTACAATGAGCAGTTCTTC. Protein: CSASNPAGGSYNEQFF. The chain links TRBV20-1 to TRBJ2-1; 8 positions agree with TRBD2. V lost 3 bases, J lost 0 bases, and 7 bases stayed unmatched. Germline CDR1 DFQATT, CDR2 SNEGSKA (reference sequence). The CDR3 covers 16 residues.

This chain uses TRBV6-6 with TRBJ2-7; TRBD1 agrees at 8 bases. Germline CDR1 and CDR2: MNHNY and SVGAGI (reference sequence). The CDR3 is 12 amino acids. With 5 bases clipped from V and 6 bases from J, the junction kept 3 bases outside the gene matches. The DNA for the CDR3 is TGTGCCAGCAGTGACAGGGGTAGCGAGCAGTACTTC. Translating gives CASSDRGSEQYF.

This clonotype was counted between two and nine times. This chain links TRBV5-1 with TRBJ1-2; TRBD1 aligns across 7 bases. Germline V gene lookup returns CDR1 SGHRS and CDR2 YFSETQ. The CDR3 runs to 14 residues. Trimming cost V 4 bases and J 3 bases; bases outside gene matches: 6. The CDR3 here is CASSVGTAHYGYTF. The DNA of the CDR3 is TGCGCCAGCAGCGTTGGGACAGCTCACTATGGCTACACCTTC.

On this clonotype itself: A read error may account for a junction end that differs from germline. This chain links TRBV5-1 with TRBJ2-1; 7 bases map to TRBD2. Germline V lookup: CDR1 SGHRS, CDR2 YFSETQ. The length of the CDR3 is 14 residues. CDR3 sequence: CAGSLSGGQREQFF. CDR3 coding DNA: TGCGCCGGCAGCTTGTCGGGAGGCCAGAGGGAGCAGTTCTTC.

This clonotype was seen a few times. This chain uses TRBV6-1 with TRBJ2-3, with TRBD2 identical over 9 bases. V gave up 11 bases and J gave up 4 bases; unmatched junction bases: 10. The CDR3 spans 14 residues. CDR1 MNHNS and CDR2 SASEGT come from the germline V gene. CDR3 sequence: CAVSAGGQPDTQYF. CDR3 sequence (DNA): TGTGCCGTCTCTGCGGGGGGGCAACCAGATACGCAGTATTTT.

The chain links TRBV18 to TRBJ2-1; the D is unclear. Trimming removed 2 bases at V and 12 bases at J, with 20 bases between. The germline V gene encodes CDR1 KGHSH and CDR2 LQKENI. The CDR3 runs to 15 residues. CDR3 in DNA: TGTGCCAGCTCACCAGTAAAGAGCTTCCCTTCGGGGCAGTTCTTC. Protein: CASSPVKSFPSGQFF.

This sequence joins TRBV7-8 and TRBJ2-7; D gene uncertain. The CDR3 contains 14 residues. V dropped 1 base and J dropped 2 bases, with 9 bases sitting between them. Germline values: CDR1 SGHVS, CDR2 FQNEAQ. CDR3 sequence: CASSLEERPYEQYF. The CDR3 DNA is TGTGCCAGCAGCTTAGAGGAGCGCCCCTACGAGCAGTACTTC. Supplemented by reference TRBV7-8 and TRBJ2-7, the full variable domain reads GAGVSQSPRYKVAKRGQDVALRCDPISGHVSLFWYQQALGQGPEFLTYFQNEAQLDKSGLPSDRFFAERPEGSVSTLKIQRTQQEDSAVYLCASSLEERPYEQYFGPGTRLTVT.

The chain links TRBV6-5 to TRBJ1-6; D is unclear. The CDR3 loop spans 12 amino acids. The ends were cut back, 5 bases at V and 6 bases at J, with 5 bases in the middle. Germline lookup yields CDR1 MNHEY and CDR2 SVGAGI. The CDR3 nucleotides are TGTGCCAGCAGTACCGGTAATTCACCCCTCCACTTT. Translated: CASSTGNSPLHF.

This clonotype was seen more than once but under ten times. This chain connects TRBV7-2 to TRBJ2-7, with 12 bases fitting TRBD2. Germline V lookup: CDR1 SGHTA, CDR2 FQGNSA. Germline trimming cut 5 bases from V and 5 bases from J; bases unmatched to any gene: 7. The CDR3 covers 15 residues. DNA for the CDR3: TGTGCCAGCAGCGAGTGGACTAGCGGGGATCACGAGCAGTACTTC. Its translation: CASSEWTSGDHEQYF.

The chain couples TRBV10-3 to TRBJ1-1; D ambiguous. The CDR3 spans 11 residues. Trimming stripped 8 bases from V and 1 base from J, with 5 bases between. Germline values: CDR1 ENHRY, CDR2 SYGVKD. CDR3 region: CAIGGNTEAFF. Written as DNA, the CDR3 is TGTGCCATCGGCGGGAACACTGAAGCTTTCTTT.

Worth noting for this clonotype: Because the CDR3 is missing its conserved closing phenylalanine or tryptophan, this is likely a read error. CDR3 nucleotides: TGTGTCAGCAGTTGGGGAGCAGGTAGCTCCTACGAGCAGTACATC. This encodes CVSSWGAGSSYEQYI. This rearrangement joins TRBV27 to TRBJ2-7, with a tentative D call TRBD2 (5 bases). The CDR3 runs 15 residues. Germline CDR1 is MNHEY and CDR2 is SMNVEV (reference sequence).

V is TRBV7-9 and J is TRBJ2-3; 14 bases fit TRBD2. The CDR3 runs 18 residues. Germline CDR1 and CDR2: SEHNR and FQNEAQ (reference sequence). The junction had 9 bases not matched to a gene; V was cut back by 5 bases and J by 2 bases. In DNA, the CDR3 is TGTGCCAGCAGCAGTACCGGGACTAGCGGGGGAGACACAGATACGCAGTATTTT. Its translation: CASSSTGTSGGDTDTQYF. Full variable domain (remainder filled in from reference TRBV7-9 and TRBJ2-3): DTGVSQNPRHKITKRGQNVTFRCDPISEHNRLYWYRQTLGQGPEFLTYFQNEAQLEKSRLLSDRFSAERPKGSFSTLEIQRTEQGDSAMYLCASSSTGTSGGDTDTQYFGPGTRLTVL.

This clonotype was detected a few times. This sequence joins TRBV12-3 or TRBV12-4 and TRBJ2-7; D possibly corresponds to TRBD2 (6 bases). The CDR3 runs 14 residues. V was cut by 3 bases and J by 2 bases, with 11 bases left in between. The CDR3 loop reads CASSLSRTTYEQYF. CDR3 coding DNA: TGTGCCAGCAGTTTGAGCCGGACTACCTACGAGCAGTACTTC.